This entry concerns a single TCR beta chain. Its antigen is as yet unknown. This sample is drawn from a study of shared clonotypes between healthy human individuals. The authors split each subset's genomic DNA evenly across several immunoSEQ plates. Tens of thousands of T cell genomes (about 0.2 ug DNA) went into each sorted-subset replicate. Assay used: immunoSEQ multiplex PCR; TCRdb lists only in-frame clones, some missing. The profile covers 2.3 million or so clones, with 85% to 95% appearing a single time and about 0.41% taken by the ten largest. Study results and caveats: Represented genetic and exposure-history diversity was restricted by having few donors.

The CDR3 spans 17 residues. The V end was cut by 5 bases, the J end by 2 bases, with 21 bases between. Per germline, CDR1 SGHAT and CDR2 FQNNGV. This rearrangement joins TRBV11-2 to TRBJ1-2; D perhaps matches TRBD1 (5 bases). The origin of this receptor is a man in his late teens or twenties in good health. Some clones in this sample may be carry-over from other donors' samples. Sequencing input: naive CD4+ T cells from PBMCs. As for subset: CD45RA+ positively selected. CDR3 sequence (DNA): TGTGCCAGCAGCCAAATCCGTGGGACCGATTACAACTATGGCTACACCTTC. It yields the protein CASSQIRGTDYNYGYTF.